The 23 T cell receptor beta chains reported below all come from one sample, sequenced in a study of blood T cell repertoires in COVID-19. The data were produced by immunoSEQ multiplex PCR, yet TCRdb's version contains in-frame clones alone and is incomplete. The data contain fewer than 200,000 clones, approximately 89% of them seen just once; the ten biggest clones take up 2% to 3%. Sequenced: peripheral blood. All receptors derive from a man aged 40-49 years with active or convalescent COVID-19.

The chain carries TRBV6-4 and TRBJ1-1; 9 nucleotides line up with TRBD1. The V gene's germline CDR1 is MRHNA and CDR2 SNTAGT. Trimming took 4 bases from V and 2 from J; bases not matched to a gene: 5. CDR3 length: 15 amino acids. The CDR3 DNA follows: TGTGCCAGCAGTGCCCAACAGGGGGCTAACACTGAAGCTTTCTTT. Protein sequence: CASSAQQGANTEAFF.

CDR3 loop: CASSLAGVMRMNTEAFF. In nucleotides, the CDR3 is TGTGCCAGCAGCCTAGCGGGGGTCATGCGGATGAACACTGAAGCTTTCTTT. The chain has TRBV28 and TRBJ1-1; possibly TRBD1 for D (5 bases). The length of the CDR3 is 17 residues. Trimming removed 6 bases from V and 0 bases from J, with 20 bases in between. Germline V gene sequence: CDR1 MDHEN, CDR2 SYDVKM.

The chain has TRBV4-1 and TRBJ2-1; no definite D call. Germline CDR1 and CDR2: MGHRA and YSYEKL. This CDR3 is 16 amino acids long. Trimming removed 2 bases from V and 0 bases from J, with 11 bases in between. The chain's CDR3 is CASSQLRLSSYNEQFF. CDR3 in DNA: TGCGCCAGCAGCCAACTCAGGCTGAGCTCCTACAATGAGCAGTTCTTC.

CDR3 loop: CASSFDSSQETQYF. The CDR3 coding sequence is TGTGCCAGCAGCTTCGACAGTAGCCAGGAGACCCAGTACTTC. The genes are TRBV7-9 and TRBJ2-5; tentative D call: TRBD1 (5 bases). Germline CDR1 is SEHNR and CDR2 is FQNEAQ (reference sequence). There are 14 residues in the CDR3. Trimming stripped 3 bases from V and 5 bases from J, with 13 bases between. Full variable domain (outside the CDR3, taken from reference TRBV7-9 and TRBJ2-5): DTGVSQNPRHKITKRGQNVTFRCDPISEHNRLYWYRQTLGQGPEFLTYFQNEAQLEKSRLLSDRFSAERPKGSFSTLEIQRTEQGDSAMYLCASSFDSSQETQYFGPGTRLLVL.

This rearrangement joins TRBV3-1 (or the pseudogene TRBV3-2) to TRBJ1-6; D is unresolved. Germline V gene sequence: CDR1 LGHDT, CDR2 YNNKEL (reference sequence). V lost 6 bases to trimming and J lost 4 bases, with 7 bases between them. The CDR3 covers 13 residues. The chain's CDR3 is CASSTGYNSPLHF. DNA for the CDR3: TGTGCCAGCAGTACGGGGTATAATTCACCCCTCCACTTT.

The chain couples TRBV19 to TRBJ1-1; D is possibly TRBD1 (6 bases). This CDR3 has 13 amino acids. Germline values: CDR1 LNHDA, CDR2 SQIVND (reference sequence). Trimming took off 5 bases at V and 1 base at J, with 8 bases between the two ends. CDR3 residues: CASSRGANTEAFF. The CDR3 nucleotides read TGTGCCAGTAGTCGGGGGGCGAACACTGAAGCTTTCTTT. The variable domain in full, with the rest retrieved from reference TRBV19 and TRBJ1-1, is DGGITQSPKYLFRKEGQNVTLSCEQNLNHDAMYWYRQDPGQGLRLIYYSQIVNDFQKGDIAEGYSVSREKKESFPLTVTSAQKNPTAFYLCASSRGANTEAFFGQGTRLTVV.

The rearrangement joins TRBV27 to TRBJ2-7; possible D gene TRBD1, 5 bases. Germline values: CDR1 MNHEY, CDR2 SMNVEV (reference sequence). The germline V and J ends were trimmed by 4 bases and 3 bases, with 13 bases remaining between them. The CDR3 loop spans 14 amino acids. The DNA of the CDR3 is TGTGCCAGCAGTTATAGGGGCAATAGCTACGAGCAGTACTTC. Protein sequence: CASSYRGNSYEQYF.

V gene TRBV5-1 combines with J gene TRBJ2-7; perhaps TRBD1 as D (6 bases). Germline lookup yields CDR1 SGHRS and CDR2 YFSETQ. V was shortened by 2 bases and J by 6 bases, with 15 bases between the two germline ends. The CDR3 totals 14 residues. DNA for the CDR3: TGCGCCAGCAGCTTAAGGACAGACCCTCGCGAGCAGTACTTC. It codes for CASSLRTDPREQYF. The whole variable domain, remainder taken from reference TRBV5-1 and TRBJ2-7, is KAGVTQTPRYLIKTRGQQVTLSCSPISGHRSVSWYQQTPGQGLQFLFEYFSETQRNKGNFPGRFSGRQFSNSRSEMNVSTLELGDSALYLCASSLRTDPREQYFGPGTRLTVT.

The V call is TRBV12-3 or TRBV12-4, the J call TRBJ2-7, with TRBD2 matching over 7 bases. The V and J ends lost 9 bases and 4 bases, in that order; junction bases with no gene match: 6. The CDR3 loop spans 12 amino acids. Here the CDR3 reads CASRGEGYEQYF. CDR3 bases: TGTGCCAGTCGGGGGGAGGGGTACGAGCAGTACTTC.

The rearrangement joins TRBV11-2 to TRBJ2-5; TRBD2 agrees at 11 bases. Trimming cost V 6 bases and J 5 bases; bases outside gene matches: 5. The CDR3 covers 14 residues. Germline values: CDR1 SGHAT, CDR2 FQNNGV. As DNA, the CDR3 is TGTGCCAGCAGAGTAGCGGGGGGGCCGGAGACCCAGTACTTC. Amino acid sequence: CASRVAGGPETQYF.

J is TRBJ2-3 and V is TRBV2; maybe TRBD2 (5 bases). In germline, CDR1 is SNHLY, CDR2 FYNNEI. The CDR3 totals 13 residues. V dropped 8 bases and J dropped 0 bases, with 9 bases sitting between them. The CDR3 nucleotides are TGTGCCAGCTCTCTAGCAAGCACAGATACGCAGTATTTT. Translated, it gives CASSLASTDTQYF.

The V and J genes are TRBV6-5 and TRBJ2-5; D may be TRBD1 (6 bases). The CDR3 is 15 residues long. Trimming pared 6 bases from V and 2 bases from J, leaving 16 bases between. Germline V gene sequence: CDR1 MNHEY, CDR2 SVGAGI. The CDR3 DNA reads as TGTGCCAGCAGGGTCCGGGACACCCTACAAGAGACCCAGTACTTC. Encoded protein: CASRVRDTLQETQYF.

The V and J genes are TRBV10-2 and TRBJ1-2, with TRBD1 as a possible D gene (5 bases). The CDR3 consists of 13 residues. CDR1 and CDR2 from the germline V gene are WSHSY and SAAADI. V lost 0 bases and J 4 bases, leaving 6 bases between the germline ends. CDR3 nucleotide sequence: TGCGCCAGCAGTGAGTCAGGGGCCTATGGCTACACCTTC. Its translation is CASSESGAYGYTF.

This chain uses TRBV14 with TRBJ2-2, with D possibly matching TRBD2 (6 bases). Germline CDR1 reads SGHDN; CDR2 reads FVKESK. The CDR3 extends over 16 amino acids. V lost 3 bases and J lost 1, with 12 bases in between. The CDR3: CASSQALARNTGELFF. CDR3 DNA sequence: TGTGCCAGCAGCCAGGCCCTAGCGAGGAACACCGGGGAGCTGTTTTTT.

This clone turned up a few times. The chain employs TRBV28 and TRBJ1-2; D might be TRBD1 (6 bases). This CDR3 is 13 amino acids long. Looked up from germline, CDR1 is MDHEN and CDR2 is SYDVKM. Trimming stripped 10 bases from V and 9 bases from J, with 21 bases between. The chain's CDR3 is CATYSEDRRSYTF. CDR3 in DNA: TGTGCCACATACTCGGAAGACAGGCGAAGCTACACCTTC.

V and J are TRBV7-2 and TRBJ1-1, with TRBD1 matching over 7 bases. This CDR3 is 16 amino acids long. Germline V gives CDR1 SGHTA, CDR2 FQGNSA. Trimming removed 4 bases from V and 0 bases from J; junction bases left unmatched: 8. The chain's CDR3 is CASSSADRAVNTEAFF. The DNA of the CDR3 is TGTGCCAGCAGCTCAGCCGACAGGGCGGTGAACACTGAAGCTTTCTTT.

The rearrangement uses TRBV10-3 and TRBJ2-3, with 12 bases fitting TRBD2. CDR1 is ENHRY, CDR2 SYGVKD, per germline. The CDR3 is made up of 17 amino acids. With V trimmed by 0 bases and J by 6 bases, 7 bases remained unmatched. The CDR3 DNA sequence: TGTGCCATCAGTGAGTCGAAGCTAGCGGGGGGGCGGGATACGCAGTATTTT. Translated, it gives CAISESKLAGGRDTQYF.

This chain uses TRBV10-3 with TRBJ2-7; 8 nucleotides agree with TRBD2. Germline-derived CDR1 and CDR2 are ENHRY and SYGVKD. This CDR3 spans 14 amino acids. V shed 3 bases and J 0 bases; nucleotides not matched to a gene: 1. The CDR3 is CAISDGRDSYEQYF. Here the CDR3 DNA reads TGTGCCATCAGTGACGGGAGGGACTCCTACGAGCAGTACTTC.

The V call is TRBV5-1, the J call TRBJ1-2; 8 bases align to TRBD1. Germline values: CDR1 SGHRS, CDR2 YFSETQ. The J segment lost 5 bases and the V segment lost 4 bases, leaving 4 bases of the junction unmatched. This CDR3 is 13 amino acids long. The CDR3 DNA reads as TGCGCCAGCAGCGGCCAGGGGGCTTATGGCTACACCTTC. It is translated as CASSGQGAYGYTF.

The genes are TRBV6-5 and TRBJ1-3; D might be TRBD1 (6 bases). This CDR3 has 14 amino acids. V dropped 4 bases and J dropped 0 bases, with 7 bases sitting between them. Germline V CDR1 and CDR2: MNHEY, SVGAGI. This chain's CDR3 is CASSSDSSGNTIYF. The CDR3 DNA reads TGTGCCAGCAGTTCGGACAGCTCTGGAAACACCATATATTTT.

The chain has TRBV5-1 and TRBJ1-5; TRBD1 is a possible D gene (6 bases). Looked up from germline, CDR1 is SGHRS and CDR2 is YFSETQ. V was clipped by 4 bases and J by 6 bases, with 17 bases between them. The CDR3 loop spans 15 amino acids. CDR3 nucleotide sequence: TGCGCCAGCAGCCTTATCCCGGGACAAAGTCAGCCCCAGCATTTT. Its protein product is CASSLIPGQSQPQHF.

The CDR3 DNA reads as TGTGCCAGCAGCTTGGGACAGGATAGCACAGATACGCAGTATTTT. Translating it yields CASSLGQDSTDTQYF. J is TRBJ2-3 and V is TRBV7-9; 8 nucleotides line up with TRBD1. After removal of 3 bases from V and 0 bases from J, the junction contained 2 bases not matched to a gene. The CDR3 is made up of 15 amino acids. The germline CDR1 and CDR2 sequences are SEHNR and FQNEAQ (reference sequence).

The CDR3 is CASSLAVRVGGELFF. The CDR3 nucleotides are TGTGCCAGCAGCTTAGCGGTACGGGTAGGCGGGGAGCTGTTTTTT. This chain joins TRBV7-8 and TRBJ2-2; D gene unclear. V lost 0 bases and J 7 bases, leaving 12 bases between the germline ends. The germline CDR1 and CDR2 sequences are SGHVS and FQNEAQ. This CDR3 has 15 residues.